Described below is a single T cell receptor beta chain sequence and its context. Antigen specificity is unknown. Produced via immunoSEQ multiplex PCR; TCRdb's table is partial and in-frame only. There are about 600,000 clones in the sample; almost 97% occur only once, and around 0.057% lies in the top ten. The data stem from a study of shared clonotypes between healthy human individuals. Overall study: A donor's plate count was three for CD4 naive and three for CD4 memory; CD8 naive had two and CD8 memory one. Overall study findings and caveats: Memory subsets had estimated richness that was generally smaller than that of naive subsets. Clonotypes shared by all four sorted-subset donors had higher generation probabilities than non-shared clonotypes.

The CDR3 consists of 11 residues. CDR1 is DFQATT, CDR2 SNEGSKA, per germline (reference sequence). V lost 6 bases, J lost 12 bases, and 15 bases lay in between. The clonotype was recovered from a woman aged 30 to 39 in good health. The material sequenced was naive CD4+ T cells sorted from blood. This sample's subset: CD45RA+ positively selected. This chain joins TRBV20-1 and TRBJ2-1; perhaps D is TRBD1 or TRBD2 (5 bases each). The CDR3 loop reads CSAWDAPRQFF. The CDR3 DNA sequence: TGCAGTGCGTGGGACGCCCCCAGGCAGTTCTTC.